These 17 T cell receptor beta chains were sequenced from one sample in a study of early T cells in non-severe SARS-CoV-2 infection. TCRdb reanalysed the 5' RACE reads using MiXCR and keeps one entry per CDR3 protein. This sample has tens of thousands of distinct CDR3 sequences, with less than 9.5% found just once. The source was whole blood, collected at baseline. The receptor set was obtained from an adult who was a healthcare worker with PCR-confirmed SARS-CoV-2 infection or an uninfected control (not recorded which).

With respect to this clonotype: One end of the junction is discordant with germline, which a read error may explain. The V call is TRBV30, the J call TRBJ2-5, with TRBD1 identical over 11 bases. The CDR3 length is 14 residues. Looked up from germline, CDR1 is GTSNPN and CDR2 is SVGIG (reference sequence). The CDR3 nucleotides read TGTGCCTGGTGTGTAGGACAGGGGGCAGAGACCCAGTACTTC. It codes for CAWCVGQGAETQYF.

The chain has TRBV7-6 and TRBJ2-7; 10 bases match TRBD1. The J segment lost 4 bases and the V segment lost 5 bases, leaving 8 bases of the junction unmatched. The CDR3 totals 15 residues. CDR1 SGHVS and CDR2 FNYEAQ come from the germline V gene. In DNA, the CDR3 is TGTGCCAGCAGCCCCGGGACAGGGGAAATGTACGAGCAGTACTTC. As protein: CASSPGTGEMYEQYF. Together with reference TRBV7-6 and TRBJ2-7, the CDR3 gives the full variable domain: GAGVSQSPRYKVTKRGQDVALRCDPISGHVSLYWYRQALGQGPEFLTYFNYEAQQDKSGLPNDRFSAERPEGSISTLTIQRTEQRDSAMYRCASSPGTGEMYEQYFGPGTRLTVT.

The rearrangement links TRBV20-1 to TRBJ1-2; D gene uncertain. The CDR3 runs to 14 residues. Trimming removed 0 bases from V and 4 bases from J, with 12 bases in between. Germline values: CDR1 DFQATT, CDR2 SNEGSKA (reference sequence). The DNA of the CDR3 is TGCAGTGCTAGAGATTGGCGGTTTACCTATGGCTACACCTTC. Translated, it gives CSARDWRFTYGYTF.

This clonotype was seen many times. V and J are TRBV7-9 and TRBJ1-1; D remains unclear. Trimming cost V 1 base and J 8 bases, with 8 bases left between them. There are 12 residues in the CDR3. The germline CDR1 and CDR2 sequences are SEHNR and FQNEAQ (reference sequence). CDR3 residues: CASSLGADEAFF. For the CDR3, the DNA is TGTGCCAGCAGCTTAGGGGCAGACGAAGCTTTCTTT.

The chain joins TRBV6-1 to TRBJ1-5; 7 positions match TRBD1. This CDR3 has 13 residues. J gave up 4 bases and V 7 bases, and 4 bases lay outside the gene matches. The germline V gene encodes CDR1 MNHNS and CDR2 SASEGT. CDR3 sequence (DNA): TGTGCCAGCACCACGACAGGGAATCAGCCCCAGCATTTT. Translated: CASTTTGNQPQHF.

This clonotype has at least ten counts. CDR3 nucleotide sequence: TGTGGGGCGGGGGACCCCACAGATACGCAGTATTTT. Its translation: CGAGDPTDTQYF. The rearrangement joins TRBV30 to TRBJ2-3, with TRBD2 matching over 7 bases. The CDR3 runs to 12 residues. The germline V gene encodes CDR1 GTSNPN and CDR2 SVGIG (reference sequence).

This clonotype was seen only a few times. The V gene is TRBV28, the J gene TRBJ2-1; no reliable D call. V lost 3 bases and J 3 bases, leaving 6 bases between the germline ends. Germline CDR1 and CDR2: MDHEN and SYDVKM. This CDR3 has 13 residues. The DNA of the CDR3 is TGTGCCAGCAGTTTCCAGCTCTACAATGAGCAGTTCTTC. Amino acid sequence: CASSFQLYNEQFF. Looking up the rest from reference TRBV28 and TRBJ2-1 gives the full variable domain: DVKVTQSSRYLVKRTGEKVFLECVQDMDHENMFWYRQDPGLGLRLIYFSYDVKMKEKGDIPEGYSVSREKKERFSLILESASTNQTSMYLCASSFQLYNEQFFGPGTRLTVL.

V and J are TRBV5-1 and TRBJ1-2; D is uncertain. CDR1 SGHRS and CDR2 YFSETQ come from the germline V gene. V was trimmed by 4 bases and J by 10 bases, leaving 17 bases between them. The CDR3 totals 13 residues. The CDR3 protein is CASSPAEAGSYTF. The CDR3 DNA follows: TGCGCCAGCAGCCCGGCCGAGGCGGGTTCCTACACCTTC.

The chain recombines TRBV29-1 with TRBJ2-1, with 9 bases that match TRBD1. The length of the CDR3 is 16 residues. The germline gives CDR1 SQVTM, CDR2 ANQGSEA. With 4 bases clipped from V and 4 bases from J, the junction kept 11 bases outside the gene matches. The CDR3: CSVGSRQGGSYNEQFF. CDR3 DNA sequence: TGCAGCGTTGGATCCCGACAGGGGGGAAGTTACAATGAGCAGTTCTTC.

The chain is built from TRBV7-2 and TRBJ2-7; 9 bases are a match to TRBD1. Per germline, CDR1 SGHTA and CDR2 FQGNSA. V was pared by 4 bases and J by 1 base, with 5 bases of the junction left unmatched. The CDR3 totals 15 residues. The CDR3 reads CASSSWDRESYEQYF. The CDR3 DNA reads as TGTGCCAGCAGCTCCTGGGACAGGGAGTCCTACGAGCAGTACTTC.

This clonotype was seen a handful of times. The chain joins TRBV24-1 to TRBJ2-3; D may be TRBD2 (5 bases). The germline CDR1 and CDR2 sequences are KGHDR and SFDVKD. The V end was cut by 9 bases, the J end by 5 bases, with 17 bases between. This CDR3 is 14 amino acids long. The CDR3 DNA reads as TGTGCCACCTCCGATCGGGGTGGGGAAGATACGCAGTATTTT. Protein sequence: CATSDRGGEDTQYF.

This clonotype was detected many times. J is TRBJ2-5 and V is TRBV6-5; D may be TRBD1 or TRBD2 (5 bases each). The ends were cut back, 2 bases at V and 3 bases at J, with 13 bases in the middle. This CDR3 contains 15 residues. CDR1 is MNHEY, CDR2 SVGAGI, per germline. The CDR3 sequence is CASSYVGTTKETQYF. CDR3 DNA sequence: TGTGCCAGCAGTTACGTCGGGACCACTAAAGAGACCCAGTACTTC.

Many counts were recorded for this clonotype. The genes are TRBV20-1 and TRBJ2-7; no clear D gene. CDR1 is DFQATT, CDR2 SNEGSKA, per germline (reference sequence). V was shortened by 5 bases and J by 6 bases, with 20 bases between the two germline ends. The CDR3 extends over 14 amino acids. CDR3 in amino acids: CSAPKQSNIAEQYF. In DNA form, the CDR3 reads TGCAGTGCTCCAAAGCAATCGAACATCGCCGAGCAGTACTTC.

This clonotype showed up many times. The genes are TRBV4-1 and TRBJ2-3; D assignment may be TRBD1 or TRBD2 (5 bases each). Germline assignment: CDR1 MGHRA and CDR2 YSYEKL. V dropped 1 base and J dropped 4 bases, with 15 bases sitting between them. The CDR3 length is 16 residues. Here the CDR3 DNA reads TGCGCCAGCAGCCAAGGAGACGGGGCTGGAGCAGATACGCAGTATTTT. Protein: CASSQGDGAGADTQYF.

The rearrangement uses TRBV5-5 and TRBJ1-2; D may be TRBD1 (6 bases). The CDR3 loop spans 13 amino acids. With 1 base removed from V and 6 bases from J, the gap between germline ends came to 10 bases. In germline, CDR1 is SGHKS, CDR2 YYEKEE (reference sequence). The CDR3 spells CASSLHAGDGYTF. For the CDR3, the DNA is TGTGCCAGCAGCTTGCATGCAGGGGATGGCTACACCTTC.

This clonotype has a handful of counts. This rearrangement joins TRBV19 to TRBJ2-1; TRBD1 might be the D (5 bases). V dropped 3 bases and J dropped 4 bases, with 16 bases sitting between them. This CDR3 spans 16 amino acids. Germline V gene lookup returns CDR1 LNHDA and CDR2 SQIVND (reference sequence). The CDR3, as DNA: TGTGCCAGTAGTATGGGGCAGGTAATAGGGTACAATGAGCAGTTCTTC. Its translation is CASSMGQVIGYNEQFF.

This clonotype showed up just a few times. This chain uses TRBV7-9 with TRBJ2-7; D gene uncertain. The CDR3 consists of 14 residues. Germline assignment: CDR1 SEHNR and CDR2 FQNEAQ (reference sequence). Deletions cut 1 base from V and 2 bases from J, with 9 bases between. Here the CDR3 reads CASSLEGLPYEQYF. The DNA of the CDR3 is TGTGCCAGCAGCTTAGAGGGTTTACCCTACGAGCAGTACTTC.